This entry is about one T cell receptor beta chain. This record belongs to a study of shared clonotypes between healthy human individuals. This CDR3 is built from 15 residues. V lost 5 bases and J lost 4, with 15 bases in between. The germline CDR1 and CDR2 sequences are SGHAT and FQNNGV. Some clones are missing from TCRdb's copy, which holds only in-frame ones; the method was immunoSEQ multiplex PCR. The table includes more than 2 million clones, around 95% detected once. The clonotype originates from a man in his late teens or twenties in good health. V and J are TRBV11-2 and TRBJ2-1; possible D gene TRBD2, 7 bases. Sequencing used naive CD4+ T cells sorted from blood. The subset here: CD45RA+ positively selected. Written as DNA, the CDR3 is TGTGCCAGCAGCAGCAGTCGGGGGGCTTACAATGAGCAGTTCTTC. It translates to CASSSSRGAYNEQFF.